A single TCR beta chain is shown here with its context. What antigen it recognizes has not been identified. The sample holds no much larger clone one base away, and base qualities are not on file. Library generation was performed with the immunoSEQ multiplex PCR assay. For the multiplex PCR, a mixture combining 60 forward primers for TCR Vbeta segments and 13 reverse primers for TCR Jbeta segments was used. A multiplex PCR assay on genomic DNA amplified the CDR3 region of rearranged TCR beta genes. Amplified TCR beta libraries were sequenced as 87-base-pair reads on the Illumina HiSeq System. On the authors' methods: In a later analysis, tens of millions of unique TCR beta chains were counted across the approximately 670 repertoires, and around 10 million of these chains were shared by at least two donors. Raw reads were error-corrected and collapsed into unique sequences by a nearest-neighbor algorithm in which closely related sequences were merged to remove PCR and sequencing errors. Alignment of CDR3 sequences to IMGT reference sequences was used to assign V, D and J gene segments. For a sequence to be retained, a match of at least six nucleotides was required to both a V gene segment and a J gene segment. Rearrangements were classified as productive when the CDR3 lacked stop codons and remained in frame with V and J, and all other rearrangements were classified as non-productive. Following IMGT convention, CDR3 was defined as the stretch from the second conserved V-encoded cysteine up to the conserved J-encoded phenylalanine. Sequences without an unambiguous match to a single V gene segment were excluded from the earlier analysis of about 630 of the donors. An earlier analysis of approximately 590 of the donors classified V segments as functional when productive rearrangements were above 56.7% and as segregating when the standard deviation between donors was above 5%. To diagnose cytomegalovirus status from the catalog of TCR beta chain sequences, a statistical classification framework was built. A later analysis assigned V and J genes by comparing TCR nucleotide sequences with IMGT/GENE-DB human TR gene sequences. The TCRdist pipeline was used in a later analysis to assign CDR3 sequences and most-parsimonious VDJ recombination scenarios. A later analysis defined each TCR beta chain by its CDR3 amino acid sequence plus V-gene family, and excluded reads lacking a unique V-gene family. In a later analysis, 450 to 600 highly shared, low-generation-probability nucleotide sequences were removed to address suspected cross-contamination and a sequencing artifact. In a later analysis, a clonal expansion index was calculated for each public chain from normalized within-repertoire ranks of inferred template counts. Generation probabilities in a later analysis came from a VDJ recombination model fitted to out-of-frame rearrangements, and those results were checked against IGoR. Hypergeometric tests were used in a later analysis to score TCR-TCR, TCR-HLA and TCR-CMV co-occurrence, with a repertoire-size bias correction applied to the TCR pairs. To estimate false discovery rates, a later analysis permuted the HLA or CMV assignments 20 times. In a later analysis, co-occurring TCRs were grouped using DBSCAN, and TCRdist sequence similarity was added for clustering within HLA-allele-positive subsets. Repertoires with fewer than 30,000 or more than 120,000 public chains were left out of co-occurrence clustering, as were a few repertoires with anomalous nucleotide sharing. TCRdb provides this immuneACCESS table in a form limited to in-frame rearrangements. Some clones are lacking; in checked studies, under half of them reflect an unresolved V gene, and why the rest are absent is not known. V and J calls and clone size follow that table, whereas D and trimming were derived from the DNA. Across this sample there are around 78,000 clones, with 60% to 70% seen only once. The top ten hold 5.7% of the sample.

In total, roughly 670 healthy bone marrow donors made up the cohort. All cohort members were sampled while nominally healthy, although unrecorded immune exposures were likely present. The donor tested CMV seropositive and was one of the 289 seropositive cohort members. A peripheral blood sample was collected from each donor, and TCR beta sequencing was performed on peripheral blood mononuclear cells. The Qiagen DNeasy Blood Extraction Kit was used to extract genomic DNA from the blood cell samples. The CDR3, cysteine through phenylalanine, is 20 amino acids long. The CDR3 DNA has 60 bases and is translated from base 1. V is pruned by 4 bases and J by 13 bases, leaving 23 bases of the junction without a gene match. For CDR1 and CDR2, the germline V gene lists SGDLS and YYNGEE. The data stem from a study of cytomegalovirus exposure and HLA in healthy donors (dated by TCRdb to between 2016 and 2019). About the full investigation: An earlier analysis of roughly 630 of the donors reported 250 to 350 Gb of sequence data and 117 million unique TCR beta sequences from approximately 180 million T cells. An early release covering roughly 640 HLA-typed donors comprised around 300 gigabases of sequencing data and approximately 80 million unique TCR sequences. The genetic ancestry cluster associated with self-reported Caucasian donors included around four fifths of the 350 to 500 genotyped donors. The study was designed to test whether signatures of past pathogen exposure could be identified by cataloging public T cell receptors. The study profiled the T cell repertoires of hundreds of subjects by immunosequencing and related them to cytomegalovirus serostatus. A separate validation cohort of about 110 different subjects was used in addition to the roughly 720-subject first cohort. To predict cytomegalovirus infection status, the study combined high-throughput TCR immunosequencing, statistical association of individual TCRs with disease status, and machine learning. A later analysis re-examined previously published TCR beta repertoires from over 500 donors and added high-resolution HLA genotyping to investigate patterns of TCR occurrence. The later analysis used no new phenotypic data to find candidate immune exposures, relying instead on TCR beta sequences and their occurrence across donors. An earlier analysis of 450 to 750 of the donors used high-throughput TCR beta sequencing to judge whether each TCR beta V gene segment behaved as functional or pseudogenic. Alongside the repertoire data, information on donor age, sex, ethnicity and CMV serostatus was compiled. A later genetic analysis used genome-wide SNP genotypes for about 65% of the 666 donors, treating that subset as a discovery cohort. Every repertoire in the discovery cohort had been generated on one and the same sequencing platform. HLA typing included class I and class II loci at four-digit resolution. The number of donors typed differed by locus, with 629-630 for A, B, C, DRB1 and DQB1, 522 for DQA1, some 570 for DPA1, and 450 to 480 for DPB1. Because of strong linkage in the cohort, roughly five DR-DQ haplotypes were treated as single units for association and clustering. Across about 380 genotyped donors of the cohort, an average of roughly 200,000 unique TCR beta nucleotide sequences per donor were sequenced, and 15% to 20% of those sequences were non-productive.

On the study overall, not on this receptor specifically: In this cohort, only TCR beta chains were sequenced, and detectable features were limited by the absence of alpha or paired-chain data. Because counts were too low, fewer than 20 rarely observed V segments, including chromosome 9 orphons, were excluded from the earlier analysis of fewer than 650 of the donors. Immune exposure information for the cohort was limited to CMV serostatus. V-gene and J-gene trimming of TCR beta chains was associated with a missense DCLRE1C variant in a later genetic analysis, and the association was replicated in an independent cohort. A further reported finding was that TCR beta sequences accurately predicted the HLA-A and HLA-B alleles for most subjects in the first cohort. Because some donors lacked HLA typing at each locus, the association tests relied only on the typed subset. In a later analysis, the rate of TCR association differed among HLA loci, with DRB1 alleles having the most associated TCRs and HLA-C alleles having the fewest. It was suggested by the authors that the approach could potentially be generalized to other disease states and immunological phenotypes. Some IMGT-functional V segments, including TRBV6-2 and TRBV6-3, could not be told apart with the 87-base-pair reads, so those segments were excluded. According to a later analysis, most CMV-associated TCR beta chains appeared to be HLA-restricted, and the HLA associations seemed to be driven largely by CMV exposure. Most TCR sequences were observed very rarely across donors, whereas some public TCRs were present in many individuals. Compared with the roughly 720-donor mean, donors in an Asian-associated ancestry cluster had fewer N-insertions in productive TCRs, according to a later genetic analysis. An earlier analysis of approximately 570 of the donors showed that most TCR beta V segments appeared in productive rearrangements either about 87% or about 30% of the time, which broadly matched IMGT annotations. In vitro tests confirmed that three of the cytomegalovirus-associated TCR beta chains recognize cytomegalovirus antigens. A cluster of highly shared sequence variants was judged likely to be a technical artifact of the sequencing pipeline. At a false discovery rate of 0.05, a later analysis linked 16,000 or so TCR beta sequences to specific HLA alleles. Assigning TCR associations to individual alleles was difficult when HLA alleles, especially DR and DQ, strongly co-occurred. Several of the top co-occurrence clusters appeared to be linked to parvovirus B19, influenza, CMV and Epstein-Barr virus, according to a later analysis. In both the original and validation cohorts, the classifier was reported to diagnose cytomegalovirus status with high specificity and sensitivity. A total of 150 to 200 TCR beta chains were listed by the study as associated with cytomegalovirus. Correlated functional status among segregating V segments might reflect linkage disequilibrium, but an unknown experimental factor could not be ruled out. Sequencing depth was assumed to be roughly uniform across donors in the presence/absence analyses, though that assumption may not hold. In a later analysis, HLA-associated TCR beta chains were found to be more clonally expanded and to have lower generation probabilities than equally common non-associated chains.

The sequenced sample was PBMCs. The V and J genes are TRBV9 and TRBJ2-1, and TRBD2 matches 16 of the central bases. The receptor was isolated from a man aged 25 to 40 in good health and CMV-seropositive. The CDR3 here reads CASSTRNEPAPGTSGREQFF. The nucleotide sequence reads as follows: TGTGCCAGCAGCACGCGGAATGAGCCAGCTCCCGGGACTAGCGGGAGGGAACAGTTCTTC.